This T cell receptor (beta chain) was identified during a study of shared T cell receptors in the human thymus. Sequencing used immunoSEQ multiplex PCR; TCRdb keeps in-frame clones, though not all of them. The table records some 660,000 clones, about 89% of them present only once. The CDR3 has 18 amino acids. CDR1 is SGHRS, CDR2 YFSETQ, per germline. The junction had 8 bases not matched to a gene; V was cut back by 0 bases and J by 0 bases. This sample also appeared in a second study, on human thymus T cells.

The specimen sequenced was thymocytes. This TCR came from a boy under two years old with a congenital heart defect. This chain uses TRBV5-1 with TRBJ2-5, with 10 bases identical to TRBD2. This chain's CDR3 is CASSLGTSGDTYQETQYF. Written as DNA, the CDR3 is TGCGCCAGCAGCTTGGGAACTAGCGGGGATACGTACCAAGAGACCCAGTACTTC.